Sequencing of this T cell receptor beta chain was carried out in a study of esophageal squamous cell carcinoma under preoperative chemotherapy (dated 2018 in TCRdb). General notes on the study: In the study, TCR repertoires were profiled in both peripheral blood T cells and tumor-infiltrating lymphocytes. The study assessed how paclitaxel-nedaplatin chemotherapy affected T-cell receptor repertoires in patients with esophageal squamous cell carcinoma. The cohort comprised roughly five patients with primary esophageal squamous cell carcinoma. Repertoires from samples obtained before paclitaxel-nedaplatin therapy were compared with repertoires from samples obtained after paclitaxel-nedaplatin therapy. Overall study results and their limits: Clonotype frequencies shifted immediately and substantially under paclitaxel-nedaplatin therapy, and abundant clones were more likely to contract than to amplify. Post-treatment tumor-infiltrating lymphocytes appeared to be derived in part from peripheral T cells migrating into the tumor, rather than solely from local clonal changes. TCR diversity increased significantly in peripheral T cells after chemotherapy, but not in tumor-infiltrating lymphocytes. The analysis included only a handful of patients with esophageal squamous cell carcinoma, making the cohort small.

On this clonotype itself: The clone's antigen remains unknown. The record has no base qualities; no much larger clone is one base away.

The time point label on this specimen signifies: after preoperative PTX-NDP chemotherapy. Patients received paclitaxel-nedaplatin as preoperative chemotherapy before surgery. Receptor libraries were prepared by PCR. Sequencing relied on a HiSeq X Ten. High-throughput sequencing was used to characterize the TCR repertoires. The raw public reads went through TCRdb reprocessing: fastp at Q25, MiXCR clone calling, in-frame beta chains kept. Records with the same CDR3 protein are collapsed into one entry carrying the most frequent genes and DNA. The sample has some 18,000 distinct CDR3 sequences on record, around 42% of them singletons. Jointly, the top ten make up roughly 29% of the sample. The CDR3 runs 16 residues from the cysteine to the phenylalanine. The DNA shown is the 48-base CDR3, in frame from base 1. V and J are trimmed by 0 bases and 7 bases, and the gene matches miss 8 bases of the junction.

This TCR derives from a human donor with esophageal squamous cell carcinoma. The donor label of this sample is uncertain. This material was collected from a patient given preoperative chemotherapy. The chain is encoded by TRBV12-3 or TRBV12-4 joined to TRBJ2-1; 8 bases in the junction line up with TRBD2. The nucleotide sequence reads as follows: TGTGCCAGCAGTTTAGCAAAGCGGGAGAGGGGGAATGAGCAGTTCTTC. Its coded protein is CASSLAKRERGNEQFF.